The source of this T cell receptor beta chain is a study of CD8 T cells in Susac syndrome (dated by TCRdb to 2018 to 2020). About the investigation overall: Among the Susac syndrome patients who were sequenced, clinically active disease was present in roughly six and clinical remission was observed in fewer than 10. At blood withdrawal, Susac syndrome patients were either therapy-naive, taking corticosteroids (in some cases with IVIg as well), or taking IVIg alone. Repertoire sequencing was used to test whether CD8+ T cell activation and differentiation in Susac syndrome was antigen driven. CD8+ T cell repertoire clonality was compared between about a dozen healthy donors, some 14 Susac syndrome patients and some 15 multiple sclerosis patients.

RNA was extracted using the RNeasy kit, and roughly 0.5 to 1 ug of the RNA was reverse transcribed with random hexamers. The immunoSEQ multiplex PCR assay, covering 54 Vbeta and 13 Jbeta segments, was used to amplify TCR beta CDR3 regions. Bias from PCR amplification was corrected by using a synthetic template baseline for primer optimization and for computational correction. Concerning the study's data processing: Only productive sequences were kept, with reads annotated to V, D and J genes according to IMGT and analyzed in immunoSEQ Analyzer. Clonality was computed as one minus Shannon entropy normalized by log2 of the number of productive unique sequences. For each patient and control, public and private clones were evaluated among the 100 most prevalent clones. Clones were defined as Susac-specific when absent from the healthy and MS cohorts, from roughly 1,000 published viral clones and from other ImmuneACCESS disease sequences. TCRdb trimmed public reads at Q25 via fastp, called clones via MiXCR and kept in-frame beta chains. All rows with the same CDR3 protein become a single entry with the most common DNA and genes. None of the V and J calls come from the authors' own analysis; TCRdb made them. Within this sample are around 130,000 distinct CDR3 sequences, with 85% to 95% of them counted one time only. The top ten hold 0.25% to 0.3% of the sample.

What the authors observed across the whole study: Clonal expansion was seen in Susac syndrome CD8+ repertoires, peaking in CD8+ TEMRA cells and being greater in clinically active patients than in remitting ones. Over 15 and five Susac-specific public clones were found in the total CD8+ and CD8+ TEMRA repertoires, respectively. The study acknowledged that relatively few individuals were included in the TCR sequencing and HLA analysis.

The germline V gene (reference sequence) sets CDR1 to SEHNR and CDR2 to FQNEAQ. The CDR3 covers 14 residues, taking in both the cysteine and the phenylalanine. Only the CDR3 DNA stays, 42 bases, in frame from base 1. At the junction V is shortened by 5 bases and J by 5 bases; bases outside the gene matches: 7. Peripheral blood CD8+ and CD4+ T cells from healthy donors, Susac syndrome patients and multiple sclerosis patients were profiled using high-throughput TCR beta sequencing. Recently defined diagnostic criteria for definite or probable disease were met by the Susac syndrome patients. Bulk CD8+ and CD4+ T cells were purified by magnetic negative isolation, whereas CD8+ TEMRA cells were enriched by FACS. Blood was collected in EDTA tubes and processed within 24 hours, with PBMCs isolated through density gradient centrifugation. PBMCs destined for TCR sequencing were cryopreserved in liquid nitrogen and later thawed in a 37 °C water bath. A purity of at least 90% was achieved for sorted or isolated CD4+, CD8+ and CD8+ TEMRA cells.

Worth noting for this clonotype: There is no known antigen for this receptor. Base qualities are not recorded, but no much larger clone differs from it by a single base.

The sequence came from a human donor with Susac syndrome. The sample was CD8+ T cells from PBMCs. The sequence links TRBV7-9 to TRBJ2-5; the central 8 bases match TRBD2. Read as DNA, the sequence is TGTGCCAGCAGCACGGGACTAGAGGATGAGACCCAGTACTTC. This gives the protein CASSTGLEDETQYF.